This entry lists 16 T cell receptor beta chains sequenced from one sample in a study of blood T cell repertoires in COVID-19. Clones were sequenced by immunoSEQ multiplex PCR, and TCRdb holds only the in-frame ones, with some missing. The sample carries approximately 260,000 clones, around four fifths recorded once. Sequenced sample: peripheral blood. The receptors here all came from a man in his 60s who had recovered from COVID-19.

V gene TRBV6-2 or TRBV6-3 combines with J gene TRBJ1-5; 7 nucleotides agree with TRBD1. Germline V lookup: CDR1 MNHEY, CDR2 SVGEGT. V lost 6 bases, J lost 2 bases, and 10 bases stayed unmatched. The CDR3 has 16 amino acids. The CDR3 DNA is TGTGCCAGCAGCCCACTGGCAGGGGGTCGCAATCAGCCCCAGCATTTT. It is translated as CASSPLAGGRNQPQHF.

The chain is built from TRBV27 and TRBJ1-1; D remains unclear. V lost 8 bases to trimming and J lost 7 bases, with 8 bases between them. Germline loops: CDR1 MNHEY, CDR2 SMNVEV (reference sequence). The CDR3 is made up of 10 amino acids. The DNA for the CDR3 is TGTGCCAGCGGGCTTGGTGAAGCTTTCTTT. This encodes CASGLGEAFF.

The chain uses TRBV29-1 and TRBJ2-3, with D uncertain. The germline V gene has CDR1 SQVTM and CDR2 ANQGSEA. The CDR3 extends over 15 amino acids. V lost 4 bases, J lost 0 bases, and 14 bases lay in between. The CDR3 here is CSVVLDTDSTDTQYF. CDR3 sequence (DNA): TGCAGCGTTGTATTAGACACAGATAGCACAGATACGCAGTATTTT.

This chain joins TRBV1 and TRBJ1-2; the table's D call, TRBD1, was not checked against the DNA. TRBV1 is annotated as a pseudogene. The CDR3 is 19 residues long. The CDR3: CTSSQAGRDRPPAGYGYTF. The CDR3 bases are TGCACCAGCAGCCAAGCCGGCCGGGACAGGCCGCCGGCGGGCTATGGCTACACCTTC.

The chain uses TRBV5-1 and TRBJ1-1, with D perhaps matching TRBD1 (5 bases). This CDR3 has 16 residues. V shed 2 bases and J shed 4 bases, with 18 bases lying between them. The germline CDR1 and CDR2 sequences are SGHRS and YFSETQ. The CDR3 reads CASSFPPDRPPTEAFF. The DNA of the CDR3 is TGCGCCAGCAGCTTTCCCCCCGACAGACCCCCCACTGAAGCTTTCTTT.

The genes are TRBV28 and TRBJ2-7; 7 positions match TRBD1. The V and J ends lost 2 bases and 4 bases, in that order; junction bases with no gene match: 8. The CDR3 contains 15 residues. The germline gives CDR1 MDHEN, CDR2 SYDVKM. The CDR3 DNA is TGTGCCAGCAGTTTAAGGGACAGATGGTATTACGAGCAGTACTTC. Amino acid sequence: CASSLRDRWYYEQYF. Together with reference TRBV28 and TRBJ2-7, the CDR3 gives the full variable domain: DVKVTQSSRYLVKRTGEKVFLECVQDMDHENMFWYRQDPGLGLRLIYFSYDVKMKEKGDIPEGYSVSREKKERFSLILESASTNQTSMYLCASSLRDRWYYEQYFGPGTRLTVT.

The rearrangement uses TRBV10-1 and TRBJ2-7, with 9 positions matching TRBD2. CDR3 length: 16 residues. Germline values: CDR1 WNHNN, CDR2 SYGVQD (reference sequence). V was pared by 8 bases and J by 5 bases, with 16 bases of the junction left unmatched. The CDR3 bases are TGCGCCAGCCATCTGATTTATAGCGGGGGTTGCCACGAGCAGTACTTC. Encoded protein: CASHLIYSGGCHEQYF.

V gene TRBV5-1 combines with J gene TRBJ1-2; D not certain. The CDR3 sequence is 12 residues long. CDR1 and CDR2 from the germline V gene are SGHRS and YFSETQ. Trimming cost V 5 bases and J 3 bases, with 8 bases left between them. DNA of the CDR3: TGCGCCAGCAGTCTCGGGGACTATGGCTACACCTTC. Protein: CASSLGDYGYTF.

The V and J genes are TRBV19 and TRBJ2-2, with D maybe TRBD2 (5 bases). Germline CDR1 reads LNHDA; CDR2 reads SQIVND (reference sequence). The CDR3 covers 12 residues. Trimming pared 10 bases from V and 7 bases from J, leaving 13 bases between. In DNA form, the CDR3 reads TGTGCCACCTCCGTCGGGGTCGGGGAGCTGTTTTTT. It encodes CATSVGVGELFF.

CDR3 sequence reads: CASSTTALGVLHF. The DNA of the CDR3 is TGTGCCAGTAGTACAACGGCCTTAGGGGTTCTCCACTTT. The V and J genes are TRBV19 and TRBJ1-6, with D possibly matching TRBD1 (5 bases). V gave up 4 bases and J gave up 16 bases, with 17 bases separating them. Germline values: CDR1 LNHDA, CDR2 SQIVND (reference sequence). The CDR3 is 13 residues long.

The V gene is TRBV6-1, the J gene TRBJ2-5; no clear D gene. CDR1 and CDR2 from the germline V gene are MNHNS and SASEGT. The CDR3 covers 11 residues. Between the trimmed V and J ends, which lost 0 bases and 9 bases, there was a span of 5 bases. In DNA form, the CDR3 reads TGTGCCAGCAGTGAAGCCCGCGCCCAGTACTTC. This sequence encodes CASSEARAQYF.

This chain joins TRBV6-6 and TRBJ1-1; D may be TRBD1 (6 bases). Trimming cost V 6 bases and J 0 bases, with 11 bases left between them. Germline V gene lookup returns CDR1 MNHNY and CDR2 SVGAGI (reference sequence). This CDR3 has 14 amino acids. CDR3 in DNA: TGTGCCAGCAGGCGACAGGATTTGAACACTGAAGCTTTCTTT. This gives the protein CASRRQDLNTEAFF.

The genes are TRBV5-5 and TRBJ2-7, with D tentatively TRBD1 (6 bases). V gave up 4 bases and J gave up 3 bases, with 8 bases separating them. Germline lookup yields CDR1 SGHKS and CDR2 YYEKEE (reference sequence). This CDR3 contains 12 residues. The CDR3 DNA reads as TGTGCCAGCAGCCTAGGGGGCTACGAGCAGTACTTC. This codes for CASSLGGYEQYF.

This clone was detected only once. The J gene is TRBJ2-3, the V gene TRBV11-2; possible D gene TRBD1, 6 bases. Germline V lookup: CDR1 SGHAT, CDR2 FQNNGV. Trimming shortened V by 8 bases and J by 5 bases, and 11 bases separated the two germline ends. The CDR3 length is 12 residues. The CDR3 nucleotides are TGTGCCAGCGGGGGCTTGGGAGATACGCAGTATTTT. Residues: CASGGLGDTQYF. The full variable domain, with the rest looked up from reference TRBV11-2 and TRBJ2-3, is EAGVAQSPRYKIIEKRQSVAFWCNPISGHATLYWYQQILGQGPKLLIQFQNNGVVDDSQLPKDRFSAERLKGVDSTLKIQPAKLEDSAVYLCASGGLGDTQYFGPGTRLTVL.

For this clone: Other DNA sequences in this sample translate to the same CDR3. This chain uses TRBV5-1 with TRBJ2-3; TRBD2 might be the D (7 bases). Germline CDR1 SGHRS, CDR2 YFSETQ. The CDR3 consists of 14 residues. Deletions cut 0 bases from V and 6 bases from J, with 11 bases between. The CDR3 coding sequence is TGCGCCAGCAGCTTGGTTGCGGGGGCGGATACGCAGTATTTT. Its protein is CASSLVAGADTQYF.

The chain has TRBV9 and TRBJ2-1, with 11 bases identical to TRBD2. The CDR3 loop spans 15 amino acids. Trimming at V came to 3 bases and at J to 6 bases, leaving 5 bases not matched to a gene. Germline CDR1 is SGDLS and CDR2 is YYNGEE. DNA for the CDR3: TGTGCCAGCAGCGGGGGACTAGCGGCAATCAATGAGCAGTTCTTC. Its translation: CASSGGLAAINEQFF.